The sample holds many counts of the clone carrying this TCR beta chain. Its antigen is unidentified. Construction of TCR beta libraries was performed using quantitative 5'-RACE with molecular barcodes. TCRdb re-called the 5' RACE reads through MiXCR, storing one row per CDR3 protein. Here the sample spans around 150,000 distinct CDR3 sequences, 15% to 20% being singletons. This record comes from a study of CD8 T cells in ankylosing spondylitis. Overall study results and limits: Previous work reported some of these motif variants in the synovial fluid and blood of reactive arthritis. What appeared characteristic of ankylosing spondylitis blood was a TCR beta motif of eight highly homologous variants. According to the report, clones linked to the disease were significantly enriched in matched synovial fluid samples taken from ankylosing spondylitis patients.

Trimming removed 5 bases from V and 9 bases from J, with 18 bases in between. CDR3 length equals 14 residues. Per germline, CDR1 MNHNS and CDR2 SASEGT. Sequenced input: blood, either unsorted or a sorted T cell fraction (not recorded which). This TCR came from a male donor with ankylosing spondylitis or in good health (not recorded which). The J gene is TRBJ2-3, the V gene TRBV6-1, with D tentatively TRBD2 (6 bases). CDR3 in amino acids: CASSPPGLAATQYF. The DNA for the CDR3 is TGTGCCAGCAGTCCACCGGGACTTGCAGCCACGCAGTATTTT.